Sequencing of this T cell receptor (beta chain) was carried out in a study of Graves' ophthalmopathy and Graves' hyperthyroidism. This clonotype occurred many times. Germline loops: CDR1 SGHRS, CDR2 YFSETQ. CDR3 length equals 13 residues. V was shortened by 8 bases and J by 2 bases, with 13 bases between the two germline ends. Clinicians made diagnoses from clinical symptoms, serum thyroxine, TRAb, thyroid ultrasound and orbital computed tomography. Amplified material comprised TCR beta CDR3 regions derived from RNA transcripts. Second-round multiplex PCR came after first-round RT-PCR with HTBI primers. MiXCR, run by TCRdb on the multiplex PCR reads, gives a single entry per CDR3 protein. Here the sample spans roughly 380,000 distinct CDR3 sequences, approximately 15% being singletons.

The genes are TRBV5-1 and TRBJ1-2, with a tentative D call TRBD1 (5 bases). This TCR came from a woman aged 18-30 years with stable Graves' hyperthyroidism. Sequencing was performed on peripheral blood. The CDR3 loop is CARAGDSNYGYTF. CDR3 in DNA: TGCGCCAGGGCGGGAGACAGCAACTATGGCTACACCTTC.